This is a list of T cell receptor beta chains from one sample in a study of T cells expressing NK-cell markers. One entry per CDR3 protein, without DNA, is what TCRdb gives after re-calling the 5' RACE reads. The sample has almost 450,000 distinct CDR3 sequences; the top ten hold 7.3%. Input material: blood T cells: a sorted CD56 or NKG2C T cell subset, CD4+ or CD8+ T cells, or bulk PBMC T cells (not recorded which). The receptor set was obtained from a woman aged 18 to 75 in good health. Each CDR3 is given with its conserved first and last residue.

v_call	j_call	cdr3_aa
TRBV6-1	TRBJ2-3	CASRVGTGLSTDTQYF
TRBV3-1	TRBJ2-3	CASSQDRISSGDTQYF
TRBV10-3	TRBJ1-2	CAIRSGQGYGYTF
TRBV20-1	TRBJ1-5	CSAPDRYSNQPQHF
TRBV25-1	TRBJ2-2	CASSFQGATGELFF
TRBV27	TRBJ2-7	CASSLLGTGGSYEQYF
TRBV20-1	TRBJ2-1	CSAPSPAVSYNEQFF
TRBV18	TRBJ2-5	CASSPVTGPGETQYF
TRBV20-1	TRBJ2-3	CSAFTGDTDTQYF
TRBV20-1	TRBJ2-5	CSAKFSIWQETQYF
TRBV20-1	TRBJ2-3	CSAETRGGHTDTQYF
TRBV11-2	TRBJ1-1	CASKRVMDTEAFF
TRBV5-8	TRBJ2-3	CASMRVGDTQYF
TRBV7-8	TRBJ2-1	CASSSPSGTTSYNEQFF
TRBV7-9	TRBJ2-5	CASSLWSDNQETQYF
TRBV19	TRBJ2-1	CASRRTGPDNEQFF
TRBV20-1	TRBJ2-1	CSAQDAGTSKGDEQFF